The 30 T cell receptor beta chains presented below share a single source sample, sequenced in a study of cytomegalovirus exposure and HLA in healthy donors. Libraries were prepared by immunoSEQ multiplex PCR; TCRdb keeps only in-frame clonotypes and omits some of them. The table records about 160,000 clones, 88% of them present only once. Sequencing was performed on PBMCs. Receptors originate from a man between 18 and 29 years old in good health and CMV-seronegative.

CDR3 coding DNA: TGTGCCAGCAGCTCTAAACAGGGGATCTATGGCTACACCTTC. This codes for CASSSKQGIYGYTF. The chain has TRBV5-4 and TRBJ1-2, with TRBD1 matching 7 bases. The CDR3 totals 14 residues. The germline CDR1 and CDR2 sequences are SGHNT and YYREEE (reference sequence). V was clipped by 3 bases and J by 4 bases; unmatched bases: 6.

V is TRBV27 and J is TRBJ1-5; D may be TRBD1 (5 bases). V was pared by 5 bases and J by 11 bases, with 16 bases between. There are 13 residues in the CDR3. Germline CDR1 and CDR2: MNHEY and SMNVEV (reference sequence). CDR3 DNA sequence: TGTGCCAGCAGTAAAGACAGCCTTCGGGCCCAGCATTTT. Its translation: CASSKDSLRAQHF.

The chain combines TRBV5-8 with TRBJ2-2; 7 bases fit TRBD1. V dropped 9 bases and J dropped 4; count of bases not matched to a gene: 12. The CDR3 covers 15 residues. Germline loops: CDR1 SGHTS, CDR2 YDEGEE. Here the CDR3 DNA reads TGTGCCACCAATGTAAGGGGGCTCGGCACCGGGGAGCTGTTTTTT. It translates to CATNVRGLGTGELFF.

The rearrangement links TRBV18 to TRBJ1-3; tentatively, D is TRBD1 (5 bases). The CDR3 length is 15 residues. Germline assignment: CDR1 KGHSH and CDR2 LQKENI. V dropped 0 bases and J dropped 1 base, with 7 bases sitting between them. The CDR3 region has the DNA TGTGCCAGCTCACCACCCGACAGTTCTGGAAACACCATATATTTT. This codes for CASSPPDSSGNTIYF.

The genes are TRBV7-2 and TRBJ1-1, with D perhaps matching TRBD1 (5 bases). Germline V lookup: CDR1 SGHTA, CDR2 FQGNSA. Trimming stripped 3 bases from V and 3 bases from J, with 8 bases between. This CDR3 spans 13 amino acids. The CDR3 region has the DNA TGTGCCAGCAGCTTTGGCAGGGACACTGAAGCTTTCTTT. This gives the protein CASSFGRDTEAFF.

This clone was recorded once. This sequence joins TRBV19 and TRBJ1-6; D gene ambiguous. The CDR3 is made up of 12 amino acids. Germline CDR1 is LNHDA and CDR2 is SQIVND (reference sequence). V lost 5 bases to trimming and J lost 7 bases, with 6 bases between them. The DNA for the CDR3 is TGTGCCAGTAGTTTCGGGAATTCACCCCTCCACTTT. The encoded protein is CASSFGNSPLHF.

As DNA, the CDR3 is TGTGCCAGCAGCTTATCCCCAGGCTTGGCCTACAATGAGCAGTTCTTC. Its translation: CASSLSPGLAYNEQFF. This chain links TRBV11-2 with TRBJ2-1; no clear D. The CDR3 is 16 amino acids. V was shortened by 2 bases and J by 2 bases, with 13 bases between the two germline ends. The germline CDR1 and CDR2 sequences are SGHAT and FQNNGV.

This clone was counted once. The chain has TRBV7-9 and TRBJ2-2; 9 nucleotides agree with TRBD2. Trimming took 5 bases from V and 3 from J; bases not matched to a gene: 7. This CDR3 has 16 residues. Germline loops: CDR1 SEHNR, CDR2 FQNEAQ (reference sequence). The CDR3: CASSPSGTVDTGELFF. The CDR3 nucleotides read TGTGCCAGCAGCCCTAGCGGGACCGTAGACACCGGGGAGCTGTTTTTT.

The rearrangement uses TRBV19 and TRBJ2-7; weak D call: TRBD1 (6 bases). Per germline, CDR1 LNHDA and CDR2 SQIVND (reference sequence). The CDR3 totals 15 residues. Trimming left V 5 bases short and J 5 bases short, with 19 bases between. CDR3 nucleotides: TGTGCCAGTAGTTTTGGGGGCTTATCACGGAACGAGCAGTACTTC. Translated, it gives CASSFGGLSRNEQYF.

The chain is built from TRBV27 and TRBJ1-4, with D unclear. Germline V gene sequence: CDR1 MNHEY, CDR2 SMNVEV (reference sequence). V shed 3 bases and J shed 8 bases, with 13 bases lying between them. The CDR3 length is 14 residues. The CDR3 loop reads CASSFGGQTEKLFF. CDR3 sequence (DNA): TGTGCCAGCAGTTTCGGAGGGCAGACCGAAAAACTGTTTTTT.

This clone showed up just a few times. This chain connects TRBV6-6 to TRBJ2-7, with 7 nucleotides matching TRBD1. The V gene's germline CDR1 is MNHNY and CDR2 SVGAGI (reference sequence). This CDR3 has 15 amino acids. Unmatched junction bases numbered 11, after V lost 6 bases and J lost 3 bases. The CDR3 loop reads CASRPHRDSYYEQYF. The CDR3 bases are TGTGCCAGCAGACCCCACCGGGACAGCTACTACGAGCAGTACTTC.

V gene TRBV18 combines with J gene TRBJ1-2, with 12 positions matching TRBD1. The V gene end was trimmed by 3 bases and the J gene end by 4 bases; junction bases not matched to a gene: 9. CDR1 is KGHSH, CDR2 LQKENI, per germline. CDR3 length: 17 amino acids. CDR3 sequence reads: CASSPSGTGGIGYGYTF. CDR3 nucleotide sequence: TGTGCCAGCTCACCCTCCGGGACAGGGGGCATCGGCTATGGCTACACCTTC.

This clone has only one observation. The chain has TRBV19 and TRBJ2-7; 8 positions match TRBD1. J was trimmed by 2 bases and V by 5 bases; bases with no gene match: 8. The V gene's germline CDR1 is LNHDA and CDR2 SQIVND (reference sequence). CDR3 length: 15 amino acids. The CDR3 sequence is CASSSITDRAYEQYF. DNA for the CDR3: TGTGCCAGTAGTTCTATTACGGACAGGGCCTACGAGCAGTACTTC.

The chain uses TRBV10-2 and TRBJ1-1; the D is unclear. The CDR3 spans 11 residues. V was clipped by 6 bases and J by 1 base, with 3 bases between them. CDR1 and CDR2 (germline): WSHSY, SAAADI. In DNA, the CDR3 is TGCGCCAGCAGGAGGAACACTGAAGCTTTCTTT. It is translated as CASRRNTEAFF.

This chain connects TRBV10-3 to TRBJ2-1, with TRBD2 identical over 14 bases. This CDR3 region has 17 residues. V was clipped by 5 bases and J by 1 base; unmatched bases: 4. Germline lookup yields CDR1 ENHRY and CDR2 SYGVKD. The CDR3 loop is CAISLTSGGESYNEQFF. The CDR3 DNA sequence: TGTGCCATCAGTTTGACTAGCGGGGGGGAATCCTACAATGAGCAGTTCTTC.

The chain carries TRBV4-3 and TRBJ1-2; tentative D call: TRBD1 (6 bases). The germline V gene has CDR1 LGHNA and CDR2 YSLEER. The CDR3 is 13 amino acids. V was pared by 0 bases and J by 8 bases, with 10 bases between. The CDR3 reads CASSQETGQGYTF. The CDR3 nucleotides are TGCGCCAGCAGCCAAGAAACAGGGCAAGGCTACACCTTC.

The chain recombines TRBV2 with TRBJ1-3, with 8 bases that match TRBD1. The trim removed 5 bases at V and 7 bases at J, leaving 10 bases unmatched. CDR1 and CDR2 (germline): SNHLY, FYNNEI. This CDR3 spans 15 amino acids. CDR3 sequence: CASSTVGQGGNTIYF. CDR3 sequence (DNA): TGTGCCAGCAGTACCGTAGGACAGGGAGGGAACACCATATATTTT.

The rearrangement joins TRBV29-1 to TRBJ2-3; 9 nucleotides agree with TRBD2. The CDR3 has 12 amino acids. With 1 base clipped from V and 10 bases from J, the junction kept 3 bases outside the gene matches. CDR1 SQVTM and CDR2 ANQGSEA come from the germline V gene. CDR3 DNA sequence: TGCAGCGTTGAAGTAGCGGGAGTATCGCAGTATTTT. It encodes CSVEVAGVSQYF.

The chain employs TRBV4-3 and TRBJ2-1, with unresolved D. The V gene's germline CDR1 is LGHNA and CDR2 YSLEER. V lost 0 bases and J lost 6, with 9 bases in between. The CDR3 totals 14 residues. The CDR3 loop is CASSQDYQINEQFF. The DNA of the CDR3 is TGCGCCAGCAGCCAAGATTACCAGATCAATGAGCAGTTCTTC.

The rearrangement uses TRBV28 and TRBJ2-7; D might be TRBD1 (5 bases). Deletions cut 3 bases from V and 0 bases from J, with 6 bases between. CDR1 MDHEN and CDR2 SYDVKM come from the germline V gene. The CDR3 contains 13 residues. The CDR3 nucleotides read TGTGCCAGCAGTTTCCAGGGCTCCTACGAGCAGTACTTC. It specifies CASSFQGSYEQYF.

The chain links TRBV29-1 to TRBJ2-5; possible D gene TRBD2, 5 bases. The CDR3 runs 13 residues. V was shortened by 4 bases and J by 4 bases, with 13 bases between the two germline ends. The V gene's germline CDR1 is SQVTM and CDR2 ANQGSEA. The CDR3 DNA reads TGCAGCGTTGCGGGCGGGTGGGGAGAGACCCAGTACTTC. This codes for CSVAGGWGETQYF. Using reference TRBV29-1 and TRBJ2-5 for the parts outside the CDR3, the full variable domain is SAVISQKPSRDICQRGTSLTIQCQVDSQVTMMFWYRQQPGQSLTLIATANQGSEATYESGFVIDKFPISRPNLTFSTLTVSNMSPEDSSIYLCSVAGGWGETQYFGPGTRLLVL.

The CDR3 nucleotides are TGTGCCAGCAGTTTACAGGGGGCCACTAACTATGGCTACACCTTC. This codes for CASSLQGATNYGYTF. V and J are TRBV7-9 and TRBJ1-2, with 9 bases aligning to TRBD1. V lost 6 bases to trimming and J lost 0 bases; unmatched junction nucleotides: 5. The CDR3 length is 15 residues. Germline V gives CDR1 SEHNR, CDR2 FQNEAQ (reference sequence).

The chain links TRBV6-6 to TRBJ2-3, with 9 positions matching TRBD1. The CDR3 is 16 residues long. Unmatched junction bases numbered 12, after V lost 7 bases and J lost 4 bases. Looked up from germline, CDR1 is MNHNY and CDR2 is SVGAGI (reference sequence). CDR3 nucleotide sequence: TGTGCCAGCATCACGAGGGCGGACAGGGGTTCAGATACGCAGTATTTT. As protein: CASITRADRGSDTQYF.

The chain uses TRBV14 and TRBJ1-4; D gene ambiguous. V lost 0 bases and J 8 bases, leaving 16 bases between the germline ends. Germline CDR1 and CDR2: SGHDN and FVKESK. The CDR3 covers 16 residues. CDR3 sequence (DNA): TGTGCCAGCAGCCAAGATCTAGCATCCCCCGAGGAAAAACTGTTTTTT. Protein: CASSQDLASPEEKLFF.

The V gene is TRBV5-6, the J gene TRBJ1-2; no definite D call. Germline V gene lookup returns CDR1 SGHDT and CDR2 YYEEEE. This CDR3 contains 15 residues. V lost 0 bases and J lost 3, with 12 bases in between. CDR3 nucleotide sequence: TGTGCCAGCAGCTTGGCGCGGGCCCGTCACTATGGCTACACCTTC. It translates to CASSLARARHYGYTF.

This chain links TRBV19 with TRBJ1-1; D is unresolved. The germline V gene has CDR1 LNHDA and CDR2 SQIVND (reference sequence). This CDR3 region has 16 residues. V was trimmed by 4 bases and J by 2 bases, leaving 17 bases between them. CDR3 DNA sequence: TGTGCCAGTAGTAGCCCATTAGAGGATCCCAACACTGAAGCTTTCTTT. Translated, it gives CASSSPLEDPNTEAFF.

J is TRBJ2-3 and V is TRBV6-1; the D gene is possibly TRBD2 (6 bases). The CDR3 runs 15 residues. CDR1 MNHNS and CDR2 SASEGT come from the germline V gene. V was pared by 2 bases and J by 5 bases, with 14 bases between. In nucleotides, the CDR3 is TGTGCCAGCAGTGAAAGGGGCGCGGGAATAGATACGCAGTATTTT. Encoded protein: CASSERGAGIDTQYF.

This clone was seen more than once but under ten times. The chain recombines TRBV2 with TRBJ2-7; TRBD1 matches 8 bases. V gave up 2 bases and J gave up 3 bases; unmatched junction bases: 3. Germline CDR1 and CDR2: SNHLY and FYNNEI. CDR3 length: 14 amino acids. In DNA form, the CDR3 reads TGTGCCAGCAGTGAACAGGGGGCTGACTACGAGCAGTACGTC. Amino acids: CASSEQGADYEQYV.

The chain uses TRBV10-3 and TRBJ2-2; 12 bases line up with TRBD2. Per germline, CDR1 ENHRY and CDR2 SYGVKD. Trimming removed 8 bases from V and 7 bases from J; junction bases left unmatched: 5. The CDR3 contains 14 residues. The CDR3: CAIPTSGRGGELFF. As DNA, the CDR3 is TGTGCCATCCCGACTAGCGGGAGAGGCGGGGAGCTGTTTTTT.

The rearrangement links TRBV5-1 to TRBJ1-1, with a tentative D call TRBD1 (5 bases). There are 16 residues in the CDR3. In germline, CDR1 is SGHRS, CDR2 YFSETQ. V was clipped by 5 bases and J by 0 bases, with 17 bases between them. The CDR3: CASRPTDNIMNTEAFF. The CDR3, as DNA: TGCGCCAGCAGACCGACAGACAACATCATGAACACTGAAGCTTTCTTT.